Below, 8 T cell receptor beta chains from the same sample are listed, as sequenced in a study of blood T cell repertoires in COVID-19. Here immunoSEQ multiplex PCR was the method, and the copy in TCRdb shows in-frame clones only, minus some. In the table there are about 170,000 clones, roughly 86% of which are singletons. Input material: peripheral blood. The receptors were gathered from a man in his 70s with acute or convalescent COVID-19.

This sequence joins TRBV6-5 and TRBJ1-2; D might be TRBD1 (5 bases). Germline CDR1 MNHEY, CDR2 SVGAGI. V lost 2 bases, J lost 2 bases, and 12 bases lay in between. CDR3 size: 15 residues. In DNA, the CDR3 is TGTGCCAGCAGTTACGCTCCCAGGGCCAACTATGGCTACACCTTC. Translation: CASSYAPRANYGYTF.

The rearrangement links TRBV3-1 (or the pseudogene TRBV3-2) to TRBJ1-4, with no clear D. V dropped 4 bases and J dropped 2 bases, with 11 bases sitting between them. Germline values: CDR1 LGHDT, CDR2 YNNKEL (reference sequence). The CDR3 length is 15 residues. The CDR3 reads CASSRSGGTNEKLFF. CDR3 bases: TGTGCCAGCAGCCGTTCAGGCGGGACTAATGAAAAACTGTTTTTT.

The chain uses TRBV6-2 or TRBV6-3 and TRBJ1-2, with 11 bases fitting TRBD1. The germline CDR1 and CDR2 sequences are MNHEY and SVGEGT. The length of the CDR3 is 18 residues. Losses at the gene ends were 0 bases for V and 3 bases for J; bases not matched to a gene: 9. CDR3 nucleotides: TGTGCCAGCAGTTACTCAATCCGTGGACAGGGGGCGGACTATGGCTACACCTTC. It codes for CASSYSIRGQGADYGYTF.

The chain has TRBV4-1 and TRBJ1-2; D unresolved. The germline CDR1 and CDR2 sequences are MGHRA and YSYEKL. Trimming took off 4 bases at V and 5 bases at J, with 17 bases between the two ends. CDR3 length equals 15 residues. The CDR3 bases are TGCGCCAGCAGCCTTTACCCGACGGACTTGTATGGCTACACCTTC. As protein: CASSLYPTDLYGYTF.

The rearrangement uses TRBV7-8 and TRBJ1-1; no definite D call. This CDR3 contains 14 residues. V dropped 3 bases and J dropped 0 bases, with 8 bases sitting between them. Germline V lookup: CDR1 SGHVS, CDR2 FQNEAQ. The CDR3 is CASSFTDLNTEAFF. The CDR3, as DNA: TGTGCCAGCAGCTTCACAGATCTGAACACTGAAGCTTTCTTT.

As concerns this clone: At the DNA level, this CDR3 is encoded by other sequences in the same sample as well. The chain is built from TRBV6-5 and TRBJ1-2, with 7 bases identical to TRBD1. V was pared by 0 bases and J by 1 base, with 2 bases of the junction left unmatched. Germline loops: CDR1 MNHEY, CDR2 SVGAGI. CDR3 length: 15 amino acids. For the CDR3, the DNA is TGTGCCAGCAGTTACTCGGGACAGCTTAACTATGGCTACACCTTC. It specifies CASSYSGQLNYGYTF.

The CDR3 nucleotides read TGCGCCAGCAGCGCACGACAGGGTACAGATACGCAGTATTTT. This codes for CASSARQGTDTQYF. The chain is built from TRBV4-1 and TRBJ2-3; 7 nucleotides align to TRBD1. The CDR3 length is 14 residues. From germline, CDR1 is MGHRA and CDR2 YSYEKL. Trimming cost V 5 bases and J 3 bases; bases outside gene matches: 5.

CDR3 coding DNA: TGTGCCAGCAGTTCGGCCGGGACTAGCGGTCCAAGCTCCTACGAGCAGTACTTC. Its protein product is CASSSAGTSGPSSYEQYF. The rearrangement joins TRBV28 to TRBJ2-7, with 11 nucleotides matching TRBD2. This CDR3 region has 18 residues. The germline V gene has CDR1 MDHEN and CDR2 SYDVKM. After removal of 4 bases from V and 0 bases from J, the junction contained 11 bases not matched to a gene.